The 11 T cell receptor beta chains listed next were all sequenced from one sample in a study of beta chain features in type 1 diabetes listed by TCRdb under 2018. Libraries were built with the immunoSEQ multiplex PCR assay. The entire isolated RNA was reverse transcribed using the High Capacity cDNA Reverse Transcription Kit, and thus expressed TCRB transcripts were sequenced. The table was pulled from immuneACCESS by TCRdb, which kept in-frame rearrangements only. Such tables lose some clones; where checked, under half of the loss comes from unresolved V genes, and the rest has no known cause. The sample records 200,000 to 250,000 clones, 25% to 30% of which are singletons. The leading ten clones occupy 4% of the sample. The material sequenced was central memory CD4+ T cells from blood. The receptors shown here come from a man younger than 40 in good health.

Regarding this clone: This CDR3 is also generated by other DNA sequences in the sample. The CDR3 bases are TGTGCCAGCAGCTTGGATAGGGTATCCTACGAGCAGTACTTC. This gives the protein CASSLDRVSYEQYF. The chain is built from TRBV5-6 and TRBJ2-7, with D hard to call. Germline V lookup: CDR1 SGHDT, CDR2 YYEEEE. The CDR3 is made up of 14 amino acids. The V end lost 0 bases, the J end lost 1 base, and 8 bases lay between the germline ends.

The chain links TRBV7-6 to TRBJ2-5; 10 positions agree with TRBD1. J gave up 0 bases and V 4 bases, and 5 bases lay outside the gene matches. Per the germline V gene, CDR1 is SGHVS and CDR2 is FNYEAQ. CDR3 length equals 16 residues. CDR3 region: CASSWGQGRDQETQYF. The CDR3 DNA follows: TGTGCCAGCAGCTGGGGACAGGGGCGGGACCAAGAGACCCAGTACTTC.

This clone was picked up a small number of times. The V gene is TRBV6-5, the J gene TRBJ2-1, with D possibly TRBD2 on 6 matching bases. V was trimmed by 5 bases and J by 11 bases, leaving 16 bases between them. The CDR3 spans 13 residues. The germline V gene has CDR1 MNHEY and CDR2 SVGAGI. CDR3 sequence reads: CASSEARLAQQFF. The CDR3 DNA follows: TGTGCCAGCAGTGAAGCGCGGCTAGCGCAGCAGTTCTTC.

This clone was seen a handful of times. Here the CDR3 reads CASSTGLAGTEQFF. The CDR3 bases are TGTGCCAGCAGCACGGGACTAGCGGGAACTGAGCAGTTCTTC. The chain carries TRBV7-2 and TRBJ2-1, with 13 bases matching TRBD2. Germline V gives CDR1 SGHTA, CDR2 FQGNSA. The trim removed 5 bases at V and 9 bases at J, leaving 4 bases unmatched. The CDR3 length is 14 residues.

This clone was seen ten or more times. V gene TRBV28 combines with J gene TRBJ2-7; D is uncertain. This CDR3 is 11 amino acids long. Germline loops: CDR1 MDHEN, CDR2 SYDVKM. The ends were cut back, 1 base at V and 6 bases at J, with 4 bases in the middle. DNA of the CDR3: TGTGCCAGCAGTTTATTGGGCGAGCAGTACTTC. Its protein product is CASSLLGEQYF.

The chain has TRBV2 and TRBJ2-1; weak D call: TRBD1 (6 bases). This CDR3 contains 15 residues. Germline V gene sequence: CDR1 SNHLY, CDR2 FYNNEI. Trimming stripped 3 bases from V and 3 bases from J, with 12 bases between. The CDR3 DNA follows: TGTGCCAGCAGTGAGGGCCAGGGGAACTACAATGAGCAGTTCTTC. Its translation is CASSEGQGNYNEQFF.

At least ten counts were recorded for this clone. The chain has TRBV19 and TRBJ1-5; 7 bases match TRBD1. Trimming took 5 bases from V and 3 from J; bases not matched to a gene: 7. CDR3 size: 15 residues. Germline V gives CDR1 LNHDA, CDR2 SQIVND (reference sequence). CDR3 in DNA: TGTGCCAGTAGTCCGGGACAGCTATACAATCAGCCCCAGCATTTT. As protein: CASSPGQLYNQPQHF.

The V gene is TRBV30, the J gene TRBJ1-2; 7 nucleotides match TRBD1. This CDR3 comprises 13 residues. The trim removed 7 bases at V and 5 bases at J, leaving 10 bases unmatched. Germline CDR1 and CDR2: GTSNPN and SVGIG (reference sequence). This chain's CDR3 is CAYSRQGLYGYTF. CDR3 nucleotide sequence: TGTGCCTACTCCCGACAGGGCCTGTATGGCTACACCTTC.

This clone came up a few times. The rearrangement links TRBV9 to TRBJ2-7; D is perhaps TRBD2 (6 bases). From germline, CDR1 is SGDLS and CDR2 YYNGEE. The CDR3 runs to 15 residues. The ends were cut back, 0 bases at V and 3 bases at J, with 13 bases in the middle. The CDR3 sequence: CASSVAGGENYEQYF. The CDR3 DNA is TGTGCCAGCAGCGTAGCTGGAGGGGAGAACTACGAGCAGTACTTC.

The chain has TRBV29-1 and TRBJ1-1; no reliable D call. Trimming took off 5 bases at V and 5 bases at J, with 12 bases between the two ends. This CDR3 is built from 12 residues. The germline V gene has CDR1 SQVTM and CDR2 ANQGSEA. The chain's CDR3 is CSVKLVGTEAFF. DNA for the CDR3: TGCAGCGTTAAGCTCGTGGGGACTGAAGCTTTCTTT.

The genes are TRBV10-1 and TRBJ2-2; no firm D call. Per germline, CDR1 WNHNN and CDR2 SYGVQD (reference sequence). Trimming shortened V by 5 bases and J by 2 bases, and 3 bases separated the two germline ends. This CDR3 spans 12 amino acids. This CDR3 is CASSFNTGELFF. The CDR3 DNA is TGCGCCAGCAGTTTTAACACCGGGGAGCTGTTTTTT.